The source of this TCR beta chain is a study of blood T cell repertoires in COVID-19. Clones were read by immunoSEQ multiplex PCR, and TCRdb kept only the in-frame ones, dropping some. The table shows 300,000 to 400,000 clones, with over 90% occurring only once. The length of the CDR3 is 13 residues. The V and J ends lost 7 bases and 3 bases, in that order; junction bases with no gene match: 6. CDR1 SQVTM and CDR2 ANQGSEA come from the germline V gene. The age range of participants was 18 to 89 years, with residence in around 22 US areas. The receptor comes from a woman aged 30 to 39 who had been exposed to COVID-19. The rearrangement joins TRBV29-1 to TRBJ1-2, with TRBD1 matching 9 bases. The sequenced sample consisted of PBMCs or T cells enriched from blood (not recorded which). For the CDR3, the DNA is TGCAGCGCCACCGGGACAGGGTACTATGGCTACACCTTC. It translates to CSATGTGYYGYTF.